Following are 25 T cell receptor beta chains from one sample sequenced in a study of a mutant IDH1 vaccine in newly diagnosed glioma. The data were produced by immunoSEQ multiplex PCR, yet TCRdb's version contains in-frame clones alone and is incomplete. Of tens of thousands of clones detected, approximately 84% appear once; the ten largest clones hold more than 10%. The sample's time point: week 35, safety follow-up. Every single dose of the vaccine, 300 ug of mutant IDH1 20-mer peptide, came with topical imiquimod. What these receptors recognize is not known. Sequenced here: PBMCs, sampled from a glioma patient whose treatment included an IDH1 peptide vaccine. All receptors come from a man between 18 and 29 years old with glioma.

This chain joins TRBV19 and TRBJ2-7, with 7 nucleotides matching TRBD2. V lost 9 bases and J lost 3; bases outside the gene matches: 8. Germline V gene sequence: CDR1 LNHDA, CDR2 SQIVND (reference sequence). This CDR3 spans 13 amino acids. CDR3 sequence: CASGLRGSYEQYF. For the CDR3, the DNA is TGTGCCAGCGGATTGCGGGGGAGCTACGAGCAGTACTTC.

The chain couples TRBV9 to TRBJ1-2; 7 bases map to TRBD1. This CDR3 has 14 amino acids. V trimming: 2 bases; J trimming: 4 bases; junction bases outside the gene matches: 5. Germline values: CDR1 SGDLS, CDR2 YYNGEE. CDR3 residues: CASSVGTEFYGYTF. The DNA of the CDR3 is TGTGCCAGCAGCGTTGGGACAGAGTTCTATGGCTACACCTTC.

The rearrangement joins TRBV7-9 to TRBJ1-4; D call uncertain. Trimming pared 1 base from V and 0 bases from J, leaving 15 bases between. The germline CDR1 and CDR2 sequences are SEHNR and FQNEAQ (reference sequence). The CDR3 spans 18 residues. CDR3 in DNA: TGTGCCAGCAGCTTAGTGGCTCACGGGTATGCAACTAATGAAAAACTGTTTTTT. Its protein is CASSLVAHGYATNEKLFF.

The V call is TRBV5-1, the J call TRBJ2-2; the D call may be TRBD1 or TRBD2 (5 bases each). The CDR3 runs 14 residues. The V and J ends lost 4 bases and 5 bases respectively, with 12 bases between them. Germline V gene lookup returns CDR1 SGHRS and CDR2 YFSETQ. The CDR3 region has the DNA TGCGCCAGCAGCGTGGGACCGGGGACCGGGGAGCTGTTTTTT. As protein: CASSVGPGTGELFF.

The CDR3 here is CASSEGQNYGYTF. The CDR3 region has the DNA TGTGCCAGCAGTGAAGGGCAGAACTATGGCTACACCTTC. The genes are TRBV6-4 and TRBJ1-2, with unresolved D. Germline V gene data show CDR1 as MRHNA and CDR2 as SNTAGT. V gave up 3 bases and J gave up 2 bases, with 7 bases separating them. The CDR3 has 13 amino acids.

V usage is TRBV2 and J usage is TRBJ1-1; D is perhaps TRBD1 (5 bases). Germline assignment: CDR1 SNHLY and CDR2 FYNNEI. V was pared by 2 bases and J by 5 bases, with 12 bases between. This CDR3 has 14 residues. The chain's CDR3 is CASSEFKGRTEAFF. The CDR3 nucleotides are TGTGCCAGCAGTGAATTTAAGGGGAGAACTGAAGCTTTCTTT.

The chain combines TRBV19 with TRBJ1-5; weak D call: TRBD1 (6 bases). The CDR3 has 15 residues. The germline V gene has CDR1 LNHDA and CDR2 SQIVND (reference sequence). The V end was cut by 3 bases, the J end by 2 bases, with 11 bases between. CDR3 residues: CASSMDSKGNQPQHF. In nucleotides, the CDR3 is TGTGCCAGTAGTATGGACAGTAAAGGCAATCAGCCCCAGCATTTT.

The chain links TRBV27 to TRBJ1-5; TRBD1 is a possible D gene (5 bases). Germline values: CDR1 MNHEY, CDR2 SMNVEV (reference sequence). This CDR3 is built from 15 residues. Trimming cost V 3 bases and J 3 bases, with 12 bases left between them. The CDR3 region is CASSFGTATNQPQHF. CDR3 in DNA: TGTGCCAGCAGTTTCGGGACGGCGACCAATCAGCCCCAGCATTTT.

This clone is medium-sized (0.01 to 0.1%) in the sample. The CDR3: CASSWGTGDSGEKLFF. CDR3 nucleotide sequence: TGTGCCAGCAGCTGGGGAACAGGTGACTCAGGGGAAAAACTGTTTTTT. The chain couples TRBV7-9 to TRBJ1-4; D might be TRBD1 (5 bases). Germline assignment: CDR1 SEHNR and CDR2 FQNEAQ (reference sequence). The V gene lost 4 bases and the J gene lost 8 bases, with 20 bases spanning the gap. The CDR3 extends over 16 amino acids.

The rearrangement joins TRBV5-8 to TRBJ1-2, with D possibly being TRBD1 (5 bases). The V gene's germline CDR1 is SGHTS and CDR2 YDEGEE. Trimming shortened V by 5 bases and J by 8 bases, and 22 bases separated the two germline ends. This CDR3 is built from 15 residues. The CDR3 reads CASSRGTIDQRGYTF. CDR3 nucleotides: TGTGCCAGCAGTCGCGGGACGATCGACCAAAGGGGCTACACCTTC.

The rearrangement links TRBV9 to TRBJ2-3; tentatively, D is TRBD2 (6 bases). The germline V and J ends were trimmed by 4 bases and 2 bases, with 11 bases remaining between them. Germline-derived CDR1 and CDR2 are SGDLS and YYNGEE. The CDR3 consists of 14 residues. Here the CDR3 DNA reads TGTGCCAGCAGCTGGAGGGGTCCCACAGATACGCAGTATTTT. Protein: CASSWRGPTDTQYF.

In DNA, the CDR3 is TGTGCCGGAGCTCCGGGACAGGGGGCCTGGCGGAGCAGTCTCTATGGCTACACCTTC. Its protein product is CAGAPGQGAWRSSLYGYTF. The rearrangement links TRBV30 to TRBJ1-2, with 12 bases matching TRBD1. Germline CDR1 GTSNPN, CDR2 SVGIG (reference sequence). The CDR3 runs to 19 residues. Losses at the gene ends were 8 bases for V and 4 bases for J; bases not matched to a gene: 23.

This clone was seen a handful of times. The CDR3 bases are TGCAGCGTTGACGTAGGGAATGAGCAGTTCTTC. Amino acid sequence: CSVDVGNEQFF. The chain links TRBV29-1 to TRBJ2-1; no clear D. The CDR3 runs to 11 residues. Trimming left V 3 bases short and J 7 bases short, with 7 bases between. Germline CDR1 is SQVTM and CDR2 is ANQGSEA.

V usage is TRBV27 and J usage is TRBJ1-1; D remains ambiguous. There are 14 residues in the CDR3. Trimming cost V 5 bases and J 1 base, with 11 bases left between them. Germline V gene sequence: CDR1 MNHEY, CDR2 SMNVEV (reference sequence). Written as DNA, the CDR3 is TGTGCCAGCAGTCTCCGGCTTAAGAACACTGAAGCTTTCTTT. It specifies CASSLRLKNTEAFF.

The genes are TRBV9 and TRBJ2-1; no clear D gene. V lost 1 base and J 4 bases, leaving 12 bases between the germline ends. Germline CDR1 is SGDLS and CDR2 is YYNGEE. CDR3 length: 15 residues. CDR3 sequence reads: CASSVTPSIYNEQFF. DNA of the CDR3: TGTGCCAGCAGCGTAACCCCCTCTATTTACAATGAGCAGTTCTTC. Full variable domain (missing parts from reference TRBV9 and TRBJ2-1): DSGVTQTPKHLITATGQRVTLRCSPRSGDLSVYWYQQSLDQGLQFLIQYYNGEERAKGNILERFSAQQFPDLHSELNLSSLELGDSALYFCASSVTPSIYNEQFFGPGTRLTVL.

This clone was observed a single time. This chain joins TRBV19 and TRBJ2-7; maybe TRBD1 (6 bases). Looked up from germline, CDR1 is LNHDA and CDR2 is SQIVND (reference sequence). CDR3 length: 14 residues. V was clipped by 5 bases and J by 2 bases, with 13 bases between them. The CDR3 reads CASSEGHLTYEQYF. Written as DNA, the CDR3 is TGTGCCAGTAGTGAGGGACACCTAACCTACGAGCAGTACTTC.

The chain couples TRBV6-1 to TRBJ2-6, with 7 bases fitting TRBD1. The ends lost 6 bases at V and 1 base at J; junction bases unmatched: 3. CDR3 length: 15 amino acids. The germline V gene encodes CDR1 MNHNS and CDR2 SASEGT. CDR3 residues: CASRSQGSGANVLTF. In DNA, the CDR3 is TGTGCCAGCAGGTCACAGGGGTCTGGGGCCAACGTCCTGACTTTC.

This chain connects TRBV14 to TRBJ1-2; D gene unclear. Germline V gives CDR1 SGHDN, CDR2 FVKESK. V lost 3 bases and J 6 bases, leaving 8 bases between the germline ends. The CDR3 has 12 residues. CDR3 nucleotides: TGTGCCAGCAGCCACGGACGGCATGGCTACACCTTC. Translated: CASSHGRHGYTF.

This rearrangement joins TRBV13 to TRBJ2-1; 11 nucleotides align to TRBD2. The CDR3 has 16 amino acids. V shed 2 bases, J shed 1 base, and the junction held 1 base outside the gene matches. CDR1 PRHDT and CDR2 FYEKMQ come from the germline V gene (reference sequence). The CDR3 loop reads CASSLLAGGSYNEQFF. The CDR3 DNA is TGTGCCAGCAGCTTACTAGCGGGAGGTTCCTACAATGAGCAGTTCTTC.

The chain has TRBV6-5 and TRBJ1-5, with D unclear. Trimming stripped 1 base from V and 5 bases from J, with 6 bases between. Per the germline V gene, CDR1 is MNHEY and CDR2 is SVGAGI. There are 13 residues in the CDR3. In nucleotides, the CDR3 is TGTGCCAGCAGTTACTTTAAAGATCAGCCCCAGCATTTT. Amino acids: CASSYFKDQPQHF.

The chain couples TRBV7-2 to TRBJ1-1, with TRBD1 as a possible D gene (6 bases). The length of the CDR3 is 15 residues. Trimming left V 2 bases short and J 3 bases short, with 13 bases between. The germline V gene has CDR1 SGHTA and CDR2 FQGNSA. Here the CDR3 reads CASSLNRGPDTEAFF. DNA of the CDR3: TGTGCCAGCAGCTTAAACCGGGGGCCTGACACTGAAGCTTTCTTT.

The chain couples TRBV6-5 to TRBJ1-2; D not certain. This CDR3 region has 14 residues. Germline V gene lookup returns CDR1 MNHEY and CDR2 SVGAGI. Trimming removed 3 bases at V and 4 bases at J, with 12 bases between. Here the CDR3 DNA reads TGTGCCAGCAGTTATAAATTCGGAAGCTATGGCTACACCTTC. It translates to CASSYKFGSYGYTF.

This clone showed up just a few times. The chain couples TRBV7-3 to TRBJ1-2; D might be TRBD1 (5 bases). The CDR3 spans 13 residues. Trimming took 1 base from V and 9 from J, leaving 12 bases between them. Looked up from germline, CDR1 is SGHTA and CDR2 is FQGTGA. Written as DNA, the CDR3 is TGTGCCAGCAGCTTAAATGAGGGGAGTAGCTACACCTTC. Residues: CASSLNEGSSYTF.

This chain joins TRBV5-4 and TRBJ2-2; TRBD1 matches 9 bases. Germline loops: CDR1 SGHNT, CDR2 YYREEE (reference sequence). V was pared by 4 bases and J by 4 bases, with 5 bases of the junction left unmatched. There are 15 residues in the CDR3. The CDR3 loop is CASSRDRGITGELFF. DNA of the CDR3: TGTGCCAGCAGCCGAGACAGGGGGATCACCGGGGAGCTGTTTTTT.

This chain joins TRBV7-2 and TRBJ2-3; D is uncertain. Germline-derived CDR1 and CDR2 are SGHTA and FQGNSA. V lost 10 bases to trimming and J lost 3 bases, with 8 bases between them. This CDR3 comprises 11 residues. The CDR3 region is CATSGTDTQYF. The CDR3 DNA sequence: TGTGCCACGAGTGGTACAGATACGCAGTATTTT. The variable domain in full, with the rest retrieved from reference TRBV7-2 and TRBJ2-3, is GAGVSQSPSNKVTEKGKDVELRCDPISGHTALYWYRQSLGQGLEFLIYFQGNSAPDKSGLPSDRFSAERTGGSVSTLTIQRTQQEDSAVYLCATSGTDTQYFGPGTRLTVL.